This T cell receptor (beta chain) was sequenced in a study of T cells after posttransplantation cyclophosphamide. Generated by immunoSEQ multiplex PCR, the TCRdb table keeps only in-frame clones and is missing some. This table holds about 43,000 clones, around 90% found once. Germline loops: CDR1 SGHRS, CDR2 YFSETQ. This CDR3 comprises 16 residues. V gave up 0 bases and J gave up 3 bases, with 16 bases separating them. Cyclophosphamide on days +3 and +4 followed busulfan-fludarabine conditioning and a marrow graft. V usage is TRBV5-1 and J usage is TRBJ2-7; the D gene is possibly TRBD2 (6 bases). Sequences were derived from PBMCs, sampled around 58 days after allogeneic stem cell transplant with posttransplant cyclophosphamide. The TCR was taken from a male patient aged 55 to 70 who received an allogeneic stem cell transplant from a related donor and was CMV-positive. T cells may partly derive from the graft donor. This chain's CDR3 is CASSLALGGYVYEQYF. CDR3 in DNA: TGCGCCAGCAGCTTGGCCTTGGGGGGATATGTCTACGAGCAGTACTTC.